A selection of T cell receptor beta chains follows, all from one sample in a study of shared clonotypes between healthy human individuals. Assay: immunoSEQ multiplex PCR; the TCRdb copy retains only in-frame clones and omits some. The sample yields about 2 million clones, approximately 94% seen once. Sequencing used naive CD8+ T cells sorted from blood. These TCRs come from a man between 18 and 35 years old in good health. Each CDR3 is given with its conserved first and last residue. The D gene is left open where the match is weak. Size is omitted from some rows. Given values are once, few, many or a class for expanded clones.

V gene	J gene	clone size	D gene	CDR3 DNA	CDR3 protein
TRBV6-5	TRBJ1-5	-	TRBD1	TGTGCCAGCAGTGCCGGGACAGGTGAGAATCAGCCCCAGCATTTT	CASSAGTGENQPQHF
TRBV10-3	TRBJ1-5	-	TRBD1	TGTGCCATCAGTGAGGGACAGGGGTTGAGACAGCCCCAGCATTTT	CAISEGQGLRQPQHF
TRBV11-2	TRBJ2-7	-	-	TGTGCCAGCATCCTCCGGGACGGCACCTACGAGCAGTACTTC	CASILRDGTYEQYF
TRBV6-6	TRBJ1-1	-	TRBD1	TGTGCCAGCACCTTACAGGGGGCGAACACTGAAGCTTTCTTT	CASTLQGANTEAFF
TRBV7-3	TRBJ2-1	-	-	TGTGCCAGCAGCTTAAGCGGGGCCTACTACAATGAGCAGTTCTTC	CASSLSGAYYNEQFF
TRBV27	TRBJ2-7	-	-	TGTGCCAGCAGTTTATCAGGGCTTCTCTCCTACGAGCAGTACTTC	CASSLSGLLSYEQYF
TRBV6-1	TRBJ2-7	-	TRBD1	TGTGCCAGCAGCCAGCGCCGGGACAGCATTCTCGAGCAGTACTTC	CASSQRRDSILEQYF
TRBV27	TRBJ1-1	-	TRBD1	TGTGCCAGCAGTTTAACAGGGGAAGGCGCTGAAGCTTTCTTT	CASSLTGEGAEAFF
TRBV19	TRBJ1-1	-	-	TGTGCCAGTAGGAGAGGGGTAGAAGGGAACACTGAAGCTTTCTTT	CASRRGVEGNTEAFF
TRBV4-1	TRBJ2-7	-	TRBD1	TGCGCCAGCAGCCAAGAGTTTAGGACAGGGGGATCCGAGCAGTACTTC	CASSQEFRTGGSEQYF
TRBV6-1	TRBJ1-1	-	-	TGTGCCAGCGGTGCGCCCAAACTCTACCCCCGCGCCTGGGTGGGCACTGAAGCTTTCTTT	CASGAPKLYPRAWVGTEAFF
TRBV5-6	TRBJ2-7	-	-	TGTGCCAGCAGCTTGGGACAGTCCTACGAGCAGTACTTC	CASSLGQSYEQYF
TRBV5-4	TRBJ2-7	-	-	TGTGCCAGCAGCGGTGCCTACGAGCAGTACTTC	CASSGAYEQYF
TRBV10-3	TRBJ2-1	many	-	TGTGCCATCAGTGAGTCCCAGGGTAGCGGAGACTACAATGAGCAGTTCTTC	CAISESQGSGDYNEQFF
TRBV13	TRBJ2-5	-	TRBD2	TGTGCCAGCAGCTTGCCCCAGGGCGGGGGGGAGACCCAGTACTTC	CASSLPQGGGETQYF
TRBV15	TRBJ2-1	-	TRBD2	TGTGCCACCAGCAGACCGACTAGCGGGAGCCCTTCCTACAATGAGCAGTTCTTC	CATSRPTSGSPSYNEQFF
TRBV2	TRBJ2-5	-	TRBD2	TGTGCCAGGGGACTAGCGGGGGGAGAAGAGACCCAGTACTTC	CARGLAGGEETQYF
TRBV19	TRBJ1-5	-	-	TGTGCCAGTTCTATCCGGGACCACAATCAGCCCCAGCATTTT	CASSIRDHNQPQHF
TRBV29-1	TRBJ2-1	once	-	TGCAGCGTTGCCAGGGATGAGCAGTTCTTC	CSVARDEQFF
TRBV5-1	TRBJ2-3	-	-	TGCGCCAGCAGCAAGTCGAGGGGGTGGCAATCGGATACGCAGTATTTT	CASSKSRGWQSDTQYF
TRBV5-4	TRBJ2-3	-	-	TGTGCCAGCAGCTTCGAGCACACAGATACGCAGTATTTT	CASSFEHTDTQYF
TRBV27	TRBJ1-5	-	TRBD1	TGTGCCAGCAGTCCCCTGGTAGCGGGACAGGGCAATCAGCCCCAGCATTTT	CASSPLVAGQGNQPQHF
TRBV11-2	TRBJ2-5	once	-	TGTGCCAGCAGCTTGTTCCCAGGTCAAGAGACCCAGTACTTC	CASSLFPGQETQYF
TRBV7-9	TRBJ1-5	-	-	TGTGCCAGCAGCTTAGGAGACCTCAATCAGCCCCAGCATTTT	CASSLGDLNQPQHF
TRBV7-9	TRBJ2-3	-	TRBD2	TGTGCCAGCAGCTTAGCAGCGGGAGAAGATACGCAGTATTTT	CASSLAAGEDTQYF
TRBV13	TRBJ2-5	-	-	TGTGCCAGCAGATCAGGGTTACAAGAGACCCAGTACTTC	CASRSGLQETQYF
TRBV15	TRBJ2-7	-	-	TGTGCCACCCGAAGGACCGCGCCCTACGAGCAGTACTTC	CATRRTAPYEQYF
TRBV14	TRBJ1-2	once	TRBD1	TGTGCCAGCAGCCAAGGCCCAGGGGGGGACACCTTC	CASSQGPGGDTF
TRBV19	TRBJ1-1	once	-	TGTGCCAGTAATCCCACGGGGGACTTCACTGAAGCTTTCTTT	CASNPTGDFTEAFF
TRBV6-5	TRBJ2-2	-	TRBD2	TGTGCCAGCAGTTCCACTAGCGGGGGGACCGGGGAGCTGTTTTTT	CASSSTSGGTGELFF
TRBV27	TRBJ2-3	-	-	TGTGCCAGCAGTCTCTCGACTAGCACAGATACGCAGTATTTT	CASSLSTSTDTQYF
TRBV30	TRBJ2-6	-	TRBD1	TGTGCCTGGGGGGACCTGACAGGGGTCGGGGCCAACGTCCTGACTTTC	CAWGDLTGVGANVLTF
TRBV28	TRBJ2-7	-	TRBD2	TGTGCCAGCAGTCCTATGGGCGGGGAGGGGCCCTACGAGCAGTACTTC	CASSPMGGEGPYEQYF
TRBV2	TRBJ1-4	once	TRBD1	TGTGCCAGCAGTTGGACAGGGGAAGAAAAACTGTTTTTT	CASSWTGEEKLFF
TRBV7-9	TRBJ2-1	-	-	TGTGCCAGCAGCTTAGGCCGCCGGGAAGCCTATGAGCAGTTCTTC	CASSLGRREAYEQFF
TRBV7-9	TRBJ2-7	-	-	TGTGCCAGCAGCCCCCCCGCAACGGGGAGCTCCTACGAGCAGTACTTC	CASSPPATGSSYEQYF
TRBV5-1	TRBJ2-5	-	-	TGCGCCAGCAGCCCAGATCAAGAGACCCAGTACTTC	CASSPDQETQYF
TRBV30	TRBJ1-2	-	TRBD1	TGTGCCTGTAACCCTTGGGGACAGACAAACTATGGCTACACCTTC	CACNPWGQTNYGYTF
TRBV27	TRBJ2-2	-	-	TGTGCCAGCAGTTTCGGCGGAAGTCCCGGGGAGCTGTTTTTT	CASSFGGSPGELFF
TRBV9	TRBJ1-4	-	-	TGTGCCAGCAGCGTAGGTCCTTCGAATGAAAAACTGTTTTTT	CASSVGPSNEKLFF
TRBV2	TRBJ1-2	-	TRBD1	TGTGCCAGCAGTGAATCGGGGACAGGGGATTACAATGGCTACACCTTC	CASSESGTGDYNGYTF